This TCR beta chain was documented in a study of siplizumab effects on memory and regulatory T cells. Only in-frame clones appear in the TCRdb table, and some are missing; sequencing was by immunoSEQ multiplex PCR. This table has about 27,000 clones, around 84% appearing once. This CDR3 has 13 amino acids. Germline loops: CDR1 LNHNV, CDR2 YYDKDF (reference sequence). Trimming shortened V by 0 bases and J by 10 bases, and 10 bases separated the two germline ends. Points from the study as a whole: Siplizumab cultures yielded proliferating Tregs whose suppressive function was not confirmed. Only a minor fraction of alloreactive clones mapped to unstimulated subsets. Apparently more diverse than memory cells, naive T cells also seemed major alloresponse contributors.

As for this clone: What it recognizes is unknown.

Sequenced input: memory CD4+ T cells sorted from blood. The sequence was collected from a human donor in good health. The V call is TRBV15, the J call TRBJ2-1; D remains ambiguous. CDR3 DNA sequence: TGTGCCACCAGCAGAGAGCGTGTTGGGGAGCAGTTCTTC. Its translation is CATSRERVGEQFF. The full variable domain, its missing parts supplied by reference TRBV15 and TRBJ2-1, is DAMVIQNPRYQVTQFGKPVTLSCSQTLNHNVMYWYQQKSSQAPKLLFHYYDKDFNNEADTPDNFQSRRPNTSFCFLDIRSPGLGDTAMYLCATSRERVGEQFFGPGTRLTVL.